The T cell receptor beta chain described here comes from a study of control samples from healthy donors and cancer patients. Assay used: immunoSEQ multiplex PCR; TCRdb lists only in-frame clones, some missing. In the table there are about 55,000 clones, 70% to 90% of which are singletons. Sequencing input: blood. The clonotype was recovered from a man aged 45-60 years in good health.

CDR3 bases: TGTGCCAGGGGACTAGCGGGAGGGGTAAATGAGCAGTTCTTC. As protein: CARGLAGGVNEQFF. The V gene is TRBV2, the J gene TRBJ2-1; 16 nucleotides line up with TRBD2. From germline, CDR1 is SNHLY and CDR2 FYNNEI. V was clipped by 9 bases and J by 7 bases; unmatched bases: 3. The CDR3 covers 14 residues.